This T cell receptor beta chain came from a study of blood T cell repertoires in COVID-19. The wider study: The United States, Italy and Spain provided the acute and convalescent COVID-19 samples. Sample material is recorded as cDNA or gDNA derived from T cells, B-cell-depleted T cells, or PBMCs.

Per the study methods: Reference gene primer amplification yielded estimated nucleated cell counts. Clones were read by immunoSEQ multiplex PCR, and TCRdb kept only the in-frame ones, dropping some. V and J calls and clone size come straight from that table; D and trimming were deduced from the DNA. The data show hundreds of thousands of clones, about nine tenths seen once. V shed 5 bases and J 1 base; nucleotides not matched to a gene: 8. The CDR3 has 17 residues. Germline V lookup: CDR1 SGHAT, CDR2 FQNNGV. V is TRBV11-2 and J is TRBJ2-1; 10 nucleotides match TRBD2. Sequencing was performed on peripheral blood. The clonotype was recovered from a woman in her forties or fifties who had recovered from COVID-19. This CDR3 reads CASSQRASGSSYNEQFF. The DNA for the CDR3 is TGTGCCAGCAGCCAGCGGGCTAGCGGGAGTTCCTACAATGAGCAGTTCTTC.